This entry lists 23 T cell receptor beta chains sequenced from one sample in a study of blood T cell repertoires in COVID-19 (dated by TCRdb to 2018 to 2021). The library was obtained by the immunoSEQ multiplex PCR assay. Entries here come from immuneACCESS through TCRdb and include only in-frame sequences with V and J called. Some clones fail to appear in such tables; in the studies checked, an unresolved V gene covers under half of the shortfall, and the cause of the remainder is unknown. In this sample the table shows 210,000 or so clones, under 90% of which occur a single time. The ten largest make up 1.8% of the sample. Sequencing was performed on PBMCs or T cells enriched from blood (not recorded which). These TCRs come from a man between 60 and 75 years old who had recovered from COVID-19.

The chain couples TRBV19 to TRBJ2-3; TRBD1 agrees at 8 bases. The CDR3 loop spans 15 amino acids. Germline V gene lookup returns CDR1 LNHDA and CDR2 SQIVND (reference sequence). The ends lost 7 bases at V and 3 bases at J; junction bases unmatched: 9. CDR3 nucleotide sequence: TGTGCCAGTAAAGCCCAGGGGGCGAGTACAGATACGCAGTATTTT. Amino acids: CASKAQGASTDTQYF.

This chain joins TRBV5-1 and TRBJ2-6; 12 positions agree with TRBD1. Germline CDR1 reads SGHRS; CDR2 reads YFSETQ. After removal of 0 bases from V and 3 bases from J, the junction contained 13 bases not matched to a gene. The length of the CDR3 is 21 residues. CDR3 sequence: CASSLGFSGTGGAGGANVLTF. CDR3 nucleotides: TGCGCCAGCAGCTTGGGCTTCTCAGGGACAGGGGGCGCCGGTGGGGCCAACGTCCTGACTTTC.

The J gene is TRBJ1-5, the V gene TRBV19; 8 bases align to TRBD1. This CDR3 has 16 amino acids. CDR1 and CDR2 (germline): LNHDA, SQIVND (reference sequence). J lost 0 bases, V lost 4 bases, and 5 bases had no gene match. This CDR3 reads CASSTPGQGSNQPQHF. The CDR3 DNA reads TGTGCCAGTAGTACCCCAGGACAGGGTAGCAATCAGCCCCAGCATTTT.

This clone was seen only a few times. The rearrangement links TRBV12-5 to TRBJ1-1, with no clear D. Germline V gene data show CDR1 as LGHNT and CDR2 as FRNRAP. CDR3 length equals 13 residues. In DNA, the CDR3 is TGTCCACCCCCCTCGAGGCCGGCCACTGAAGCTTTCTTT. It yields the protein CPPPSRPATEAFF.

This chain uses TRBV10-2 with TRBJ2-3, with 9 bases matching TRBD2. J lost 1 base, V lost 7 bases, and 3 bases had no gene match. The germline CDR1 and CDR2 sequences are WSHSY and SAAADI. This CDR3 is built from 14 residues. Here the CDR3 reads CASTWTSGTDTQYF. The DNA of the CDR3 is TGCGCCAGCACTTGGACTAGCGGCACAGATACGCAGTATTTT.

The rearrangement uses TRBV11-1 and TRBJ2-5; tentative D call: TRBD1 (5 bases). V lost 5 bases, J lost 0 bases, and 10 bases lay in between. CDR1 and CDR2 (germline): SGHAT, FQDESV (reference sequence). The CDR3 runs 14 residues. CDR3 nucleotides: TGTGCCAGCAGCACCAGGGTTAACCAAGAGACCCAGTACTTC. Encoded protein: CASSTRVNQETQYF.

The sample holds a few counts of this clone. The chain links TRBV6-6 to TRBJ2-2; 8 nucleotides line up with TRBD2. The germline V gene encodes CDR1 MNHNY and CDR2 SVGAGI (reference sequence). The V segment lost 5 bases and the J segment 2 bases; nucleotides outside the gene matches: 4. The CDR3 contains 15 residues. The CDR3 DNA sequence: TGTGCCAGCAGTCCGGGAGGGTTTAACACCGGGGAGCTGTTTTTT. Translation gives CASSPGGFNTGELFF.

J is TRBJ1-2 and V is TRBV2; 8 bases are shared with TRBD1. Germline CDR1 is SNHLY and CDR2 is FYNNEI. V lost 11 bases to trimming and J lost 4 bases; unmatched junction nucleotides: 12. The CDR3 contains 14 residues. As DNA, the CDR3 is TGTGCCCTATCAGGACAGGGCCCAGGCTATGGCTACACCTTC. This sequence encodes CALSGQGPGYGYTF. Combining the CDR3 with reference TRBV2 and TRBJ1-2 gives the whole variable domain EPEVTQTPSHQVTQMGQEVILRCVPISNHLYFYWYRQILGQKVEFLVSFYNNEISEKSEIFDDQFSVERPDGSNFTLKIRSTKLEDSAMYFCALSGQGPGYGYTFGSGTRLTVV.

CDR3 coding DNA: TGTGCCAGCAGCACCCGGGACAGGGGGAACGAGCAGTACTTC. Protein sequence: CASSTRDRGNEQYF. V and J are TRBV11-2 and TRBJ2-7; 11 bases fit TRBD1. The CDR3 length is 14 residues. V dropped 5 bases and J dropped 5; count of bases not matched to a gene: 5. The V gene's germline CDR1 is SGHAT and CDR2 FQNNGV.

The chain combines TRBV12-5 with TRBJ2-3, with 11 bases aligning to TRBD1. There are 15 residues in the CDR3. Germline loops: CDR1 LGHNT, CDR2 FRNRAP. With 3 bases clipped from V and 5 bases from J, the junction kept 4 bases outside the gene matches. The CDR3 loop reads CASGFGQGAIDTQYF. The CDR3, as DNA: TGTGCTAGTGGTTTTGGACAGGGGGCGATAGATACGCAGTATTTT.

V usage is TRBV28 and J usage is TRBJ1-6, with a possible D match to TRBD1 (6 bases). Germline-derived CDR1 and CDR2 are MDHEN and SYDVKM. V was trimmed by 7 bases and J by 5 bases, leaving 15 bases between them. CDR3 length: 15 residues. CDR3 region: CASTPWRTDNSPLHF. The CDR3 coding sequence is TGTGCCAGCACTCCCTGGAGGACAGATAATTCACCCCTCCACTTT.

This clone has a handful of counts. This chain uses TRBV5-6 with TRBJ1-2; the D is unclear. The V end lost 2 bases, the J end lost 3 bases, and 8 bases lay between the germline ends. The germline CDR1 and CDR2 sequences are SGHDT and YYEEEE. This CDR3 spans 13 amino acids. For the CDR3, the DNA is TGTGCCAGCAGCTTTTGGGCAGACTATGGCTACACCTTC. Amino acids: CASSFWADYGYTF.

The table lists this clone with a count of one. At one end the junction does not follow the germline gene, possibly because of a read error. V usage is TRBV7-7 and J usage is TRBJ2-1; 7 positions agree with TRBD2. This CDR3 comprises 13 residues. Germline-derived CDR1 and CDR2 are SSHAT and FNYEAQ (reference sequence). CDR3: CASSPELANEQFF. Written as DNA, the CDR3 is TGTGCTAGCAGCCCAGAACTAGCGAATGAGCAGTTCTTC.

The J gene is TRBJ2-1, the V gene TRBV7-9, with D tentatively TRBD1 (5 bases). The V gene lost 1 base and the J gene lost 3 bases, with 10 bases spanning the gap. CDR3 length: 15 residues. Per germline, CDR1 SEHNR and CDR2 FQNEAQ (reference sequence). CDR3 region: CASSLVGEGYNEQFF. In nucleotides, the CDR3 is TGTGCCAGCAGCTTAGTAGGGGAAGGCTACAATGAGCAGTTCTTC.

The J gene is TRBJ1-1, the V gene TRBV19; 7 positions agree with TRBD1. The V gene end was trimmed by 3 bases and the J gene end by 5 bases; junction bases not matched to a gene: 6. The CDR3 consists of 14 residues. CDR1 is LNHDA, CDR2 SQIVND, per germline (reference sequence). CDR3 nucleotides: TGTGCCAGTAGTATCGACAGGGTGAGTACTGAAGCTTTCTTT. The encoded protein is CASSIDRVSTEAFF.

This chain links TRBV11-3 with TRBJ2-7; possible D gene TRBD2, 5 bases. Germline CDR1 SGHNT, CDR2 YENEEA. This CDR3 contains 14 residues. Trimming took 5 bases from V and 1 from J, leaving 12 bases between them. CDR3 nucleotides: TGTGCCAGCAGCCGGTCGGGGTGGTCCTACGAGCAGTACTTC. This translates into CASSRSGWSYEQYF.

This chain joins TRBV27 and TRBJ1-5; 12 nucleotides align to TRBD1. In germline, CDR1 is MNHEY, CDR2 SMNVEV (reference sequence). The CDR3 sequence is 17 residues long. V shed 5 bases and J 6 bases; nucleotides not matched to a gene: 11. The CDR3 DNA reads as TGTGCCAGCAGTCCGCGAAGGGGACAGGGGGCGATTCAGCCCCAGCATTTT. It codes for CASSPRRGQGAIQPQHF.

V gene TRBV4-3 combines with J gene TRBJ2-3; perhaps TRBD1 as D (7 bases). V was cut by 0 bases and J by 6 bases, with 19 bases left in between. This CDR3 is built from 17 residues. The V gene's germline CDR1 is LGHNA and CDR2 YSLEER. In nucleotides, the CDR3 is TGCGCCAGCAGCCAAGAATATCCAGGGGGGTCATCTGATACGCAGTATTTT. Amino acids: CASSQEYPGGSSDTQYF.

The chain is built from TRBV10-2 and TRBJ1-1; 7 bases agree with TRBD1. Germline V CDR1 and CDR2: WSHSY, SAAADI. The length of the CDR3 is 16 residues. Trimming took 4 bases from V and 4 from J; bases not matched to a gene: 12. CDR3 coding DNA: TGCGCCAGCAGTGGACAGGGAATCCCTTTAGGCACTGAAGCTTTCTTT. Its protein product is CASSGQGIPLGTEAFF.

The chain is built from TRBV9 and TRBJ2-2, with D hard to call. V was pared by 4 bases and J by 4 bases, with 11 bases between. This CDR3 region has 14 residues. CDR1 and CDR2 (germline): SGDLS, YYNGEE. This chain's CDR3 is CASSPPPGTGELFF. The CDR3 DNA sequence: TGTGCCAGCAGCCCTCCGCCCGGCACCGGGGAGCTGTTTTTT. The full variable domain, completed using reference TRBV9 and TRBJ2-2, is DSGVTQTPKHLITATGQRVTLRCSPRSGDLSVYWYQQSLDQGLQFLIQYYNGEERAKGNILERFSAQQFPDLHSELNLSSLELGDSALYFCASSPPPGTGELFFGEGSRLTVL.

V usage is TRBV5-1 and J usage is TRBJ2-5; 11 bases fit TRBD2. Germline CDR1 SGHRS, CDR2 YFSETQ. The CDR3 contains 17 residues. After removal of 2 bases from V and 2 bases from J, the junction contained 8 bases not matched to a gene. CDR3 sequence: CASSLSAVAGGQETQYF. Here the CDR3 DNA reads TGCGCCAGCAGCTTAAGTGCGGTAGCGGGGGGGCAAGAGACCCAGTACTTC.

V is TRBV11-2 and J is TRBJ1-2; TRBD1 matches 7 bases. The CDR3 spans 13 residues. Germline values: CDR1 SGHAT, CDR2 FQNNGV. J gave up 6 bases and V 5 bases, and 6 bases lay outside the gene matches. CDR3 sequence: CASSLGTADGYTF. The CDR3 DNA reads TGTGCCAGCAGCCTCGGGACAGCCGATGGCTACACCTTC.

The rearrangement uses TRBV3-1 (or the pseudogene TRBV3-2) and TRBJ2-1, with TRBD1 matching over 8 bases. Losses at the gene ends were 2 bases for V and 6 bases for J; bases not matched to a gene: 3. CDR1 is LGHDT, CDR2 YNNKEL, per germline (reference sequence). This CDR3 is built from 14 residues. This CDR3 reads CASSQQGASNEQFF. For the CDR3, the DNA is TGTGCCAGCAGCCAACAGGGGGCGAGCAATGAGCAGTTCTTC.